The 14 T cell receptor beta chains reported below all come from one sample, sequenced in a study of T cells after yellow fever vaccination. Each CDR3 protein gets one entry after TCRdb re-called the 5' RACE reads with MiXCR. The repertoire holds some 150,000 distinct CDR3 sequences, with approximately 10% as singletons. This specimen was CD8+ T cells sorted from PBMCs, taken 15 days after the yellow fever booster vaccination. Source of these receptors: a man between 18 and 29 years old who received the YFV17D yellow fever vaccine.

The chain is built from TRBV6-1 and TRBJ1-2, with D possibly being TRBD1 (5 bases). CDR3 size: 16 residues. CDR1 and CDR2 from the germline V gene are MNHNS and SASEGT. V was cut by 3 bases and J by 4 bases, with 18 bases left in between. CDR3 protein: CASSDGTYRGVYGYTF. CDR3 bases: TGTGCCAGCAGTGACGGGACCTACCGTGGCGTCTATGGCTACACCTTC.

The chain uses TRBV5-6 and TRBJ2-7, with D unresolved. The V gene lost 4 bases and the J gene lost 6 bases, with 11 bases spanning the gap. The CDR3 extends over 12 amino acids. Germline CDR1 is SGHDT and CDR2 is YYEEEE. CDR3 coding DNA: TGTGCCAGCAGCCTCATATCCAGCGAGCAGTACTTC. Translated, it gives CASSLISSEQYF.

This clonotype was counted only a few times. The chain is built from TRBV7-9 and TRBJ2-7, with 7 bases aligning to TRBD1. Germline CDR1 is SEHNR and CDR2 is FQNEAQ (reference sequence). The V gene end was trimmed by 5 bases and the J gene end by 1 base; junction bases not matched to a gene: 2. This CDR3 is built from 13 residues. CDR3 loop: CASSRDSSYEQYF. Here the CDR3 DNA reads TGTGCCAGCAGCCGGGACAGTTCCTACGAGCAGTACTTC.

In its sample, this clonotype was seen a few times. The V and J genes are TRBV4-1 and TRBJ1-2; TRBD1 agrees at 9 bases. Germline CDR1 and CDR2: MGHRA and YSYEKL. V was clipped by 0 bases and J by 4 bases; unmatched bases: 12. This CDR3 is built from 18 residues. The CDR3 loop is CASSQDAGTGGASYGYTF. For the CDR3, the DNA is TGCGCCAGCAGCCAAGATGCTGGAACAGGGGGCGCGTCCTATGGCTACACCTTC.

This clonotype was counted a few times. This chain joins TRBV20-1 and TRBJ2-7, with TRBD2 matching 9 bases. Germline lookup yields CDR1 DFQATT and CDR2 SNEGSKA (reference sequence). The CDR3 covers 16 residues. The V gene end was trimmed by 1 base and the J gene end by 4 bases; junction bases not matched to a gene: 11. CDR3 protein: CSARASGAGGLYEQYV. Written as DNA, the CDR3 is TGCAGTGCTAGAGCTTCGGGAGCGGGGGGCCTGTACGAGCAGTACGTC.

The chain uses TRBV28 and TRBJ1-1; tentative D call: TRBD1 (5 bases). The CDR3 has 16 amino acids. Germline assignment: CDR1 MDHEN and CDR2 SYDVKM. V was shortened by 6 bases and J by 1 base, with 18 bases between the two germline ends. As DNA, the CDR3 is TGTGCCAGCAGCACGCAGTCCAGACAGAAGAACACTGAAGCTTTCTTT. Protein: CASSTQSRQKNTEAFF. Full variable domain (missing parts from reference TRBV28 and TRBJ1-1): DVKVTQSSRYLVKRTGEKVFLECVQDMDHENMFWYRQDPGLGLRLIYFSYDVKMKEKGDIPEGYSVSREKKERFSLILESASTNQTSMYLCASSTQSRQKNTEAFFGQGTRLTVV.

In its sample, this clonotype was seen many times. The J gene is TRBJ2-3, the V gene TRBV29-1; 11 bases are a match to TRBD2. The V gene's germline CDR1 is SQVTM and CDR2 ANQGSEA. There are 15 residues in the CDR3. Losses at the gene ends were 3 bases for V and 2 bases for J; bases not matched to a gene: 4. The CDR3 bases are TGCAGCGTTGACGGGACTAGCGGATACACAGATACGCAGTATTTT. It encodes CSVDGTSGYTDTQYF.

This clonotype has only a few counts. The V call is TRBV6-5, the J call TRBJ2-7, with D possibly being TRBD2 (5 bases). The germline V gene has CDR1 MNHEY and CDR2 SVGAGI. The CDR3 covers 11 residues. Trimming took off 6 bases at V and 9 bases at J, with 12 bases between the two ends. CDR3 residues: CASRIRDLQYV. The CDR3 nucleotides are TGTGCCAGCAGAATCCGGGATCTGCAGTACGTC.

This clonotype was observed at least ten times. The rearrangement uses TRBV4-1 and TRBJ2-1, with D maybe TRBD1 (6 bases). Trimming pared 7 bases from V and 5 bases from J, leaving 15 bases between. The CDR3 runs to 14 residues. Germline V lookup: CDR1 MGHRA, CDR2 YSYEKL. The chain's CDR3 is CASTRSDSNNEQFF. CDR3 DNA: TGCGCCAGCACCAGGTCGGACAGTAACAATGAGCAGTTCTTC.

This clonotype has ten or more counts. The chain carries TRBV9 and TRBJ2-3; the match to TRBD1 covers 7 bases. CDR1 and CDR2 (germline): SGDLS, YYNGEE. J gave up 2 bases and V 7 bases, and 7 bases lay outside the gene matches. The CDR3 consists of 14 residues. The DNA for the CDR3 is TGTGCCAGCGGGCAGGGGGACCCCACAGATACGCAGTATTTT. Encoded protein: CASGQGDPTDTQYF.

This clonotype was seen more than once but under ten times. The V call is TRBV19, the J call TRBJ1-2, with D unresolved. Trimming left V 9 bases short and J 4 bases short, with 15 bases between. The germline V gene encodes CDR1 LNHDA and CDR2 SQIVND (reference sequence). The CDR3 loop spans 13 amino acids. The CDR3 region has the DNA TGTGCCAGCAGCAACAGCCTCCTCTATGGCTACACCTTC. Its translation: CASSNSLLYGYTF.

This clonotype was found many times. The chain couples TRBV7-3 to TRBJ2-5; D is unresolved. The ends were cut back, 4 bases at V and 4 bases at J, with 13 bases in the middle. This CDR3 has 14 amino acids. Germline V gives CDR1 SGHTA, CDR2 FQGTGA. CDR3 DNA: TGTGCCAGCAGCTCCCCCGGGTCGCCAGAGACCCAGTACTTC. Translated: CASSSPGSPETQYF.

This clonotype was seen more than once but under ten times. The rearrangement links TRBV4-1 to TRBJ2-7; the D gene is possibly TRBD2 (6 bases). From germline, CDR1 is MGHRA and CDR2 YSYEKL. V was cut by 0 bases and J by 4 bases, with 10 bases left in between. The CDR3 consists of 14 residues. The CDR3 DNA follows: TGCGCCAGCAGCCAAGAGGTTAGCGGATACGAGCAGTACGTC. Protein product: CASSQEVSGYEQYV.

This clonotype occurred a few times. The chain uses TRBV12-3 or TRBV12-4 and TRBJ1-1; 7 nucleotides match TRBD1. With V trimmed by 6 bases and J by 4 bases, 23 bases remained unmatched. The CDR3 runs 19 residues. The CDR3 nucleotides read TGTGCCAGCAGCGATCCGACGTGGGACAGATACGATCTTGGCACTGAAGCTTTCTTT. It codes for CASSDPTWDRYDLGTEAFF.